This T cell receptor (beta chain) appears in the sequencing data of a study of T cell changes during pregnancy in multiple sclerosis. The data were produced by immunoSEQ multiplex PCR, yet TCRdb's version contains in-frame clones alone and is incomplete. Here the sample spans about 110,000 clones, roughly 90% being singletons. This TCR derives from a female donor with multiple sclerosis, enrolled in a pregnancy study. The sample here was peripheral blood, taken after pregnancy.

As DNA, the CDR3 is TGTGCCAGCAGCTCTATCAGGGGCTATGAGCAGTTCTTC. The encoded protein is CASSSIRGYEQFF. This chain joins TRBV7-6 and TRBJ2-1, with D maybe TRBD1 (6 bases). Germline CDR1 is SGHVS and CDR2 is FNYEAQ. V gave up 4 bases and J gave up 8 bases, with 12 bases separating them. The CDR3 is 13 residues long.